One TCR beta chain is described in this entry. Authors' methods: Using reference gene primer amplification, nucleated cell counts were estimated. The method was immunoSEQ multiplex PCR; TCRdb's version includes in-frame clones alone and lacks a portion of them. That table furnishes V, J and clone size, whereas the DNA furnished D and trimming. The sample has 150,000 or so clones, roughly 84% seen once; the top ten hold roughly 1.2%. This sample was taken from a study of blood T cell repertoires in COVID-19. Study information: There were acute and convalescent COVID-19 samples, and they came from the United States, Italy and Spain. T cells, B-cell-depleted T cells, or PBMCs provided the cDNA or gDNA that served as material.

The length of the CDR3 is 15 residues. V was pared by 4 bases and J by 3 bases, with 15 bases between. Germline values: CDR1 SGHDN, CDR2 FVKESK. The clonotype was recovered from a man aged 55 to 70 who had recovered from COVID-19. The genes are TRBV14 and TRBJ1-2; D call uncertain. Sequencing used peripheral blood. The CDR3 DNA is TGTGCCAGCAGCCGCCTTGTTGGCAACGACTATGGCTACACCTTC. Protein sequence: CASSRLVGNDYGYTF.